The clone carrying this T cell receptor (beta chain) was detected a few times. The data were obtained in a study of early T cells in non-severe SARS-CoV-2 infection. A single record per CDR3 protein comes from TCRdb applying MiXCR to the 5' RACE reads. The data hold some 80,000 distinct CDR3 sequences, with 12% to 15% observed a single time. This CDR3 region has 9 residues. V was clipped by 5 bases and J by 9 bases, with 4 bases between them. Germline V gene data show CDR1 as SEHNR and CDR2 as FQNEAQ (reference sequence). This chain joins TRBV7-9 and TRBJ1-1; D gene unclear. Sequences were obtained from whole blood. This TCR came from an adult who was a healthcare worker with PCR-confirmed SARS-CoV-2 infection or an uninfected control (not recorded which). This CDR3 is CASSPQAFF. CDR3 in DNA: TGTGCCAGCAGCCCACAAGCTTTCTTT.